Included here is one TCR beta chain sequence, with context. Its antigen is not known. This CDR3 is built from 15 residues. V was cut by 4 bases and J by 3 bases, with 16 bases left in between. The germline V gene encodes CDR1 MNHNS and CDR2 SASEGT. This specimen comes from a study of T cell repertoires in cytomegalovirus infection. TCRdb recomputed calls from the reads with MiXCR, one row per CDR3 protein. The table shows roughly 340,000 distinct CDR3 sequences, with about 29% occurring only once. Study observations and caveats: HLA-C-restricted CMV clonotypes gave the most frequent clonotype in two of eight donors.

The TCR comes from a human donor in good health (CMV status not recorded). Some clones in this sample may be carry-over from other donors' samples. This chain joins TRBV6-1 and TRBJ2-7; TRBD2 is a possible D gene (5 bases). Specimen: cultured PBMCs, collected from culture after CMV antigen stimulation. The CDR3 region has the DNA TGTGCCAGCAGTGGAACCGTACTAGGTATCTACGAGCAGTACTTC. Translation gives CASSGTVLGIYEQYF.